What follows is one T cell receptor (beta chain) and its context. The sample is drawn from a study of shared clonotypes between healthy human individuals. CDR1 and CDR2 from the germline V gene are SGHAT and FQNNGV. This CDR3 has 14 residues. Trimming cost V 5 bases and J 2 bases, with 12 bases left between them. Assay used: immunoSEQ multiplex PCR; TCRdb lists only in-frame clones, some missing. The table includes over a million clones, approximately 78% detected once. The V and J genes are TRBV11-2 and TRBJ2-5; no clear D. The sequencing input was memory CD4+ T cells from PBMCs. Sample subset: CD45RA-negative fraction. This TCR was recovered from a man younger than 30 in good health. Some clones in this sample may be carry-over from other donors' samples. This CDR3 reads CASSLRLVQETQYF. The CDR3 DNA is TGTGCCAGCAGCCTAAGACTTGTTCAAGAGACCCAGTACTTC.